This is a list of T cell receptor beta chains from one sample in a study of cytomegalovirus exposure and HLA in healthy donors. Clones were sequenced by immunoSEQ multiplex PCR, and TCRdb holds only the in-frame ones, with some missing. The data contain about 120,000 clones, over 9.5% of them seen just once; the ten biggest clones take up around 5%. Specimen: PBMCs. These receptor sequences come from a woman between 18 and 29 years old in good health and CMV-seropositive. CDR3s include the opening cysteine and the closing phenylalanine or tryptophan. The order of the fields is V gene, CDR3 length, J gene, clone size, D gene, CDR3 DNA, CDR3 protein. A D gene is named only where the DNA matches it firmly. Size is stated for part of the rows, as once, few or many counts, or as a class when the clone is expanded.

V: TRBV18; length: 13; J: TRBJ2-7; size: NA; D: TRBD2; DNA: TGTGCCAGCTCACAGACTAGCGGTTACGAGCAGTACTTC; CDR3: CASSQTSGYEQYF
V: TRBV5-1; length: 15; J: TRBJ2-1; size: NA; D: NA; DNA: TGCGCCAGCAGCTCCAGGGGGCGGGAGTTCTATGAGCAGTTCTTC; CDR3: CASSSRGREFYEQFF
V: TRBV5-5; length: 15; J: TRBJ2-6; size: NA; D: NA; DNA: TGTGCCAGCAGCTTGGCGGGGGCTGGGGCCAACGTCCTGACTTTC; CDR3: CASSLAGAGANVLTF
V: TRBV27; length: 17; J: TRBJ2-2; size: few; D: TRBD1; DNA: TGTGCCAGCAGTTCCCCTAGGACAGGGTTAGGGATCGGGGAGCTGTTTTTT; CDR3: CASSSPRTGLGIGELFF
V: TRBV6-5; length: 12; J: TRBJ1-1; size: few; D: NA; DNA: TGTGCCAGCAGCCGAGGACAAATTGAAGCTTTCTTT; CDR3: CASSRGQIEAFF
V: TRBV28; length: 15; J: TRBJ2-3; size: few; D: TRBD2; DNA: TGTGCCAGCAGGGCCAGCGGGAGGGGGGCAGATACGCAGTATTTT; CDR3: CASRASGRGADTQYF
V: TRBV6-1; length: 13; J: TRBJ1-2; size: NA; D: TRBD1; DNA: TGTGCCAGCAGTACACGGACAGGGATCGGCTACACCTTC; CDR3: CASSTRTGIGYTF
V: TRBV11-2; length: 15; J: TRBJ2-7; size: NA; D: TRBD1; DNA: TGTGCCAGCAGCTTACCCGACAGGGGAAGCTACGAGCAGTACTTC; CDR3: CASSLPDRGSYEQYF
V: TRBV29-1; length: 14; J: TRBJ2-1; size: NA; D: TRBD2; DNA: TGCAGCGTTGAGGCTAGCGGGCCTTACAATGAGCAGTTCTTC; CDR3: CSVEASGPYNEQFF
V: TRBV2; length: 13; J: TRBJ1-1; size: NA; D: TRBD1; DNA: TGTGCCAGCAGGGGACAGTCGAACACTGAAGCTTTCTTT; CDR3: CASRGQSNTEAFF
V: TRBV6-6; length: 15; J: TRBJ1-4; size: NA; D: NA; DNA: TGTGCCAGCACAATGGGGGCAGGGATTAATGAAAAACTGTTTTTT; CDR3: CASTMGAGINEKLFF
V: TRBV19; length: 12; J: TRBJ1-2; size: few; D: NA; DNA: TGTGCCAGTAGTAAACGACTCTATGGCTACACCTTC; CDR3: CASSKRLYGYTF
V: TRBV9; length: 13; J: TRBJ2-1; size: few; D: TRBD2; DNA: TGTGCCAGCAGCCCCGATAGCGGGAGAAGTGAATTCTTC; CDR3: CASSPDSGRSEFF
V: TRBV29-1; length: 14; J: TRBJ2-7; size: few; D: NA; DNA: TGCAGCGTTTCTGAAGGGAGTGGGGTCTACGAGCAGTACTTC; CDR3: CSVSEGSGVYEQYF
V: TRBV9; length: 15; J: TRBJ2-3; size: few; D: NA; DNA: TGTGCCAGCAGCGCCACAGGTAATGACGGAGATACGCAGTATTTT; CDR3: CASSATGNDGDTQYF
V: TRBV11-2; length: 14; J: TRBJ2-7; size: few; D: NA; DNA: TGTGCCAGCAGAGTACCGGGACAATCAGCCGAGCAGTACTTC; CDR3: CASRVPGQSAEQYF
V: TRBV9; length: 14; J: TRBJ1-2; size: few; D: NA; DNA: TGTGCCAGCAGCGTAGGGACTCCTAGTCGGGGCTACACCTTC; CDR3: CASSVGTPSRGYTF
V: TRBV2; length: 14; J: TRBJ1-2; size: NA; D: TRBD1; DNA: TGTGCCAGCAGTGCCGGTGGGACAGGGGACGGCTACACCTTC; CDR3: CASSAGGTGDGYTF
V: TRBV6-6; length: 14; J: TRBJ1-5; size: few; D: NA; DNA: TGTGCCAGCAGTTACTCCCGGACGGGGGAGCCCCAGCATTTT; CDR3: CASSYSRTGEPQHF
V: TRBV19; length: 13; J: TRBJ1-2; size: few; D: TRBD1; DNA: TGTGCCAGTAAGCTACAGGGGGATTATGGCTACACCTTC; CDR3: CASKLQGDYGYTF
V: TRBV19; length: 15; J: TRBJ1-5; size: few; D: NA; DNA: TGTGCCAGTAGTATAGTAAATACGGAGGGACAGCCCCAGCATTTT; CDR3: CASSIVNTEGQPQHF
V: TRBV11-3; length: 14; J: TRBJ1-4; size: NA; D: NA; DNA: TGTGCCAGCAGCTTAGGACAGTTAAGGGAAAAACTGTTTTTT; CDR3: CASSLGQLREKLFF
V: TRBV28; length: 17; J: TRBJ2-2; size: NA; D: TRBD2; DNA: TGTGCCAGCAGATCGTGGGGACTAGCGGGAGGTTCTGGGGAGCTGTTTTTT; CDR3: CASRSWGLAGGSGELFF